This T cell receptor (beta chain) was recovered during a study of monozygotic twins with inflammatory bowel disease. Findings and caveats of the study: Versus healthy twins, IBD patients showed fewer clonotypes shared with others, especially with disease activity. Patient-to-patient differences in immunosuppressive treatment may have added variability to the repertoires. TCRbeta inverse Simpson diversity was decreased in IBD patients versus healthy co-twins.

Regarding this clonotype: Its antigen is undetermined.

TCRdb reprocessed the 5' RACE reads and reports one entry per CDR3 protein, with no DNA. Its clone listing holds more than 350,000 distinct CDR3 sequences. Sequencing was carried out using blood. The source is a human donor with ulcerative colitis or Crohn's disease, or a healthy co-twin of an affected twin (not recorded which).

This CDR3 reads CASSSSLQGTEAFF. V and J are TRBV5-1 and TRBJ1-1; TCRdb names TRBD1, which stays unverified in the absence of DNA. CDR1 SGHRS and CDR2 YFSETQ come from the germline V gene. This CDR3 contains 14 residues.